The rows below give T cell receptor beta chains drawn from one sample of a study of blood T cells in healthy people across ages. TCRdb re-called the 5' RACE reads with MiXCR, one entry per CDR3 protein. Found here are around 600,000 distinct CDR3 sequences, more than 45% of them singletons; the top ten hold about 26%. The sample was blood. The receptors stem from an older man in good health. Both conserved end residues are part of each CDR3. The order of the fields is J gene, clone size, D gene, V gene, CDR3 DNA, CDR3 protein. D genes are given only for firm matches. Where a row states a size, it is once, few, many or the class of an expanded clone; other rows omit it.

TRBJ1-1	NA	NA	TRBV29-1	TGCAGCGTTGTCAGCAGACCGAACACTGAAGCTTTCTTT	CSVVSRPNTEAFF
TRBJ2-7	NA	TRBD2	TRBV13	TGTGCCAGCAGCTTAGGCGGGACTATCGACGAGCAGTACTTC	CASSLGGTIDEQYF
TRBJ1-4	NA	NA	TRBV3-1	TGTGCCAGCAGCCGAGGGACCACTAATGAAAAACTGTTTTTT	CASSRGTTNEKLFF
TRBJ2-3	NA	TRBD2	TRBV7-3	TGTGCCAGCAGCTCACCGGGGTTAGCGGGGGTCCAAGATACGCAGTATTTT	CASSSPGLAGVQDTQYF
TRBJ1-1	many	NA	TRBV7-9	TGTGCCAGCAGCTTACAGGGGAACACTGAAGCTTTCTTT	CASSLQGNTEAFF
TRBJ2-2	NA	NA	TRBV4-3	TGCGCCAGCAGCCAAGATGTGCAGAGGCGCACCGGGGAGCTGTTTTTT	CASSQDVQRRTGELFF
TRBJ2-7	few	NA	TRBV7-2	TGTGCCAGCAGCTTAGTGGGTAGCATCGACGAGCAGTACTTC	CASSLVGSIDEQYF
TRBJ2-7	few	NA	TRBV7-2	TGTGCCAGCAATTGGGGGGTGACATACGAGCAGTACTTC	CASNWGVTYEQYF
TRBJ2-7	NA	TRBD2	TRBV29-1	TGCAGCGTTGAAGATCCTCGTACTAGCGGGGGGACTAACAATGAGCAGTACTTC	CSVEDPRTSGGTNNEQYF
TRBJ1-6	NA	NA	TRBV4-3	TGCGCCAGCAGCCAGAGAAGGGTTGGTTCACCCCTCCACTTT	CASSQRRVGSPLHF
TRBJ2-5	NA	NA	TRBV28	TGTGCCTGTACGACGATTGTCGAGACCCAGTACTTC	CACTTIVETQYF
TRBJ1-2	NA	TRBD1	TRBV7-2	TGTGCCAGCAGCGCCAGTACAGGGGATCGTAGCTACACCTTC	CASSASTGDRSYTF
TRBJ2-1	NA	TRBD1	TRBV6-5	TGTGCCAGTAGTTGCGGAGGACAGGCCTACAATGAGCAGTTCTTC	CASSCGGQAYNEQFF
TRBJ2-5	NA	NA	TRBV12-3/TRBV12-4	TGTGCCAGCAGTCTAGGGTACGAGACCCAGTACTTC	CASSLGYETQYF
TRBJ1-5	NA	NA	TRBV4-2	TGTGCCAGCAGCCCCCGGGTGGCGGGCAATCAGCCCCAGCATTTT	CASSPRVAGNQPQHF
TRBJ2-1	many	TRBD2	TRBV6-5	TGTGCCAGCAGTTACGACCCCCCGACTAGCCACAATGAGCAGTTCTTC	CASSYDPPTSHNEQFF
TRBJ1-2	few	NA	TRBV6-2/TRBV6-3	TGTGCCAGCACCGACTCTTTTTCTGGCTACACCTTC	CASTDSFSGYTF
TRBJ1-6	NA	NA	TRBV6-5	TGTGCCAGCAGTTACTCGGGGTCCTATAATTCACCCCCCCACTTT	CASSYSGSYNSPPHF
TRBJ2-3	few	NA	TRBV7-9	TGTGCCAGCAGCTTTGAATCCCGCACAGATACGCAGTATTTT	CASSFESRTDTQYF
TRBJ2-7	once	TRBD2	TRBV27	TGTGCCAGCAGCACTAGCGGGTTCCCCTACGAGCAGTACTTC	CASSTSGFPYEQYF
TRBJ2-5	NA	NA	TRBV6-2/TRBV6-3	TGTGCCAGCAGTTACTACCGGCCGGGACAAGAGACCCAGTACTTC	CASSYYRPGQETQYF
TRBJ2-2	few	TRBD2	TRBV7-9	TGTGCCAGCGGGCTAGCGGGGGGCAGCGGGACCGGGGAGCTGTTTTTT	CASGLAGGSGTGELFF
TRBJ1-1	NA	NA	TRBV7-2	TGTGCCAGCAGTTCAAACATGAACACTGAAGCTTTCTTT	CASSSNMNTEAFF
TRBJ2-7	few	NA	TRBV7-8	TGTGCCAGCAGCAGGGACACTTTAGAAGAGCAGTACTTC	CASSRDTLEEQYF
TRBJ2-3	NA	NA	TRBV6-2/TRBV6-3	TGTGCCAGCAGACAGACAGCTGCAGATACGCAGTATTTT	CASRQTAADTQYF
TRBJ1-2	few	NA	TRBV6-2/TRBV6-3	TGTGCCAGCAGTTACTCCGTCAGGGTCTATGGCTACACCTTC	CASSYSVRVYGYTF
TRBJ2-7	few	NA	TRBV20-1	TGCAGTGCTAGAGGTCCGGGGAGGGAGCAGTACTTC	CSARGPGREQYF
TRBJ2-1	NA	NA	TRBV7-9	TGTGCCAGCAGCTTGAAGCCAGGGTCTAGCTCCTACAATGAGCTGTTCTTC	CASSLKPGSSSYNELFF
TRBJ1-5	NA	NA	TRBV5-6	TGTGCCAGCAGCCGAATCAGGGGAGCGGTTCAGCCCCAGCATTTT	CASSRIRGAVQPQHF
TRBJ1-2	NA	TRBD1	TRBV20-1	TGCAGTGCTGGACAGGGACGTAACTATGGCTACACCTTC	CSAGQGRNYGYTF
TRBJ2-1	NA	NA	TRBV5-4	TGTGCCAGCAGCTTGGGGTGGATCGACAATGAGCAGTTCTTC	CASSLGWIDNEQFF
TRBJ2-1	NA	TRBD2	TRBV10-3	TGTGCCATCAGCCCCCTCCCTAGCGGGAGGGTAAGGAGTAAGCAGTTCTTC	CAISPLPSGRVRSKQFF
TRBJ1-1	NA	TRBD1	TRBV25-1	TGTGCCAGCAGAAGGACAGGAATGAACACTGAAGCTTTCTTT	CASRRTGMNTEAFF
TRBJ2-3	NA	TRBD2	TRBV29-1	TGCAGCGCATCCGGGACTAGCGGGAGGGCCACAGATACGCAGTATTTT	CSASGTSGRATDTQYF
TRBJ1-4	NA	NA	TRBV7-2	TGTGCCAGCAGCTTAATGGAGGGTGCAACTAATGAAAAACTGTTTTTT	CASSLMEGATNEKLFF
TRBJ2-1	NA	NA	TRBV20-1	TGCAGTGCTAGTCATGGGGGCAGGAATGAGCAGTTCTTC	CSASHGGRNEQFF
TRBJ2-1	many	TRBD2	TRBV7-9	TGTGCCAGCAGGCCACTAGCGGGAGTGGTATACAATGAGCAGTTCTTC	CASRPLAGVVYNEQFF
TRBJ2-3	NA	NA	TRBV20-1	TGCAGTGCTAAAGGGGCGGGGATGGATACGCAGTATTTT	CSAKGAGMDTQYF
TRBJ2-3	NA	TRBD2	TRBV7-3	TGTGCCAGCAGCGTATCTAGCGGTTACACAGATACGCAGTATTTT	CASSVSSGYTDTQYF
TRBJ2-3	few	NA	TRBV20-1	TGCAGGGTGGTGGAGGACCAAACGGATACGCAGTATTTT	CRVVEDQTDTQYF
TRBJ2-5	NA	TRBD2	TRBV30	TGTGCCTGGAGAGCGACTAGCGCTCTCCAAGAGACCCAGTACTTC	CAWRATSALQETQYF
TRBJ2-7	NA	NA	TRBV12-3/TRBV12-4	TGTGCCAGCAGTTTTGGGCAGGGTTCTGCCGAGCAGTACTTC	CASSFGQGSAEQYF
TRBJ2-3	once	NA	TRBV9	TGTGCCAGCAGCGGAGCCCCCCAGTTTGATACGCAGTATTTT	CASSGAPQFDTQYF
TRBJ2-3	few	TRBD1	TRBV24-1	TGTGCCACCAGTGAGACAGGGGCAATGGATACGCAGTATTTT	CATSETGAMDTQYF
TRBJ2-6	NA	TRBD1	TRBV6-2/TRBV6-3	TGTGCCAGCAGTTATTTACAGGGGGCTTGGTCCTCTGGGGCCAACGTCCTGACTTTC	CASSYLQGAWSSGANVLTF
TRBJ2-7	NA	TRBD2	TRBV10-3	TGTGCCATCAGCCCCAGGGAGGGGCGGGGCACCTACGAGCAGTACTTC	CAISPREGRGTYEQYF
TRBJ2-7	NA	TRBD2	TRBV29-1	TGCAGCGGAAGTCGTAGCGGGGGCGAGCAGTACTTC	CSGSRSGGEQYF
TRBJ1-2	many	NA	TRBV5-1	TGCGCCAGCAGATACGATGTCGAAAACTATGGCTACACCTTC	CASRYDVENYGYTF
TRBJ2-5	NA	NA	TRBV11-2	TGTGCCAGCAGCCCCGGGACTCTCAACACCGGGACCCAGTACTTC	CASSPGTLNTGTQYF
TRBJ1-5	NA	NA	TRBV20-1	TGCAGTGCTCGACAGGACGATCAGCCCCAGCATTTT	CSARQDDQPQHF
TRBJ2-1	NA	NA	TRBV9	TGTGCCAGCAGCGTAAGGGAGCATGAGCAGTTCTTC	CASSVREHEQFF
TRBJ2-4	many	TRBD2	TRBV6-6	TGTGCCAGCAATGTAGCGGGAGGGGGGAACATTCAGTACTTC	CASNVAGGGNIQYF
TRBJ2-6	few	NA	TRBV9	TGTGCCAGCAGCGGAGGGAACTCTGGGGCCAACGTCCTGACTTTC	CASSGGNSGANVLTF
TRBJ1-2	once	NA	TRBV3-1	TGTGTCAGCAGCCAAGATTTGTTTGAGTATAACTATGGCTACACCTTC	CVSSQDLFEYNYGYTF
TRBJ1-2	few	TRBD1	TRBV20-1	TGCAGTGCCCCCGGACAGGATCGCGGTGGCTATGGCTACACCTTC	CSAPGQDRGGYGYTF
TRBJ2-7	few	TRBD2	TRBV5-5	TGTGCCAGCAGCTTGGATCCGGGACTAGCCCTCGAGCAGTACTTC	CASSLDPGLALEQYF
TRBJ1-6	NA	NA	TRBV4-1	TGCGCCAGCAGCCTTGCACGTTCTGGGGGCATCAATTCACCCCTCCACTTT	CASSLARSGGINSPLHF
TRBJ2-3	NA	TRBD1	TRBV2	TGTACCAGCAGTAGGGACAGAAACACAGATACGCAGTATTTT	CTSSRDRNTDTQYF
TRBJ2-7	NA	TRBD1	TRBV5-1	TGCGCCAGCAGCATGGGCGGACAGGGGGCCCACGAGCAGTACTTC	CASSMGGQGAHEQYF
TRBJ2-5	NA	TRBD2	TRBV27	TGTGCCAGCAGTAGGACTAGCGACACGGGGAAGACCCAGTACTTC	CASSRTSDTGKTQYF